The source of this TCR beta chain is a study of beta chain features in type 1 diabetes. Whole-study findings and limits: Researchers caution that PCR might favor shorter templates, equally among patients and controls. In cDNA sequencing, cells with high TCR expression could be over-represented. The naive, central memory and Treg TCRB repertoires showed an apparent similarity that was greater among patients than among healthy donors. Among patients with Type 1 diabetes, TCRB CDR3s were moderately but significantly shorter in every one of the four CD4+ subsets.

V dropped 0 bases and J dropped 6 bases, with 9 bases sitting between them. Germline V gene sequence: CDR1 MNHNS, CDR2 SASEGT. This CDR3 contains 13 residues. Reverse transcription of all isolated RNA meant that expressed TCRB transcripts were sequenced. The data were produced by immunoSEQ multiplex PCR, yet TCRdb's version contains in-frame clones alone and is incomplete. The sample lists more than 300,000 clones, more than 13% seen once, with 0.019% in the top ten. Notes on this clone: The target antigen is unknown.

The chain has TRBV6-1 and TRBJ2-7, with a tentative D call TRBD1 (5 bases). This TCR derives from a woman between 18 and 29 years old in good health. Material: naive CD4+ T cells from blood. The CDR3 reads CASSEARGTEQYF. The CDR3 nucleotides read TGTGCCAGCAGTGAAGCTAGGGGTACCGAGCAGTACTTC.